This T cell receptor beta chain was identified during a study of CD8+ T cells in alopecia areata. Study results and caveats: The study found higher clonality in lesional than normal scalp, especially in alopecia totalis/universalis.

Germline V gene sequence: CDR1 SEHNR, CDR2 FQNEAQ (reference sequence). The CDR3 runs 14 residues. Germline trimming cut 7 bases from V and 7 bases from J; bases unmatched to any gene: 9. With respect to this clone: Antigen: not known.

Extraction and reverse transcription of RNA yielded cDNA as the sequencing template. This table comes from immunoSEQ multiplex PCR, and its TCRdb copy is limited to in-frame clones, with some not included. The sample has 140,000 to 150,000 clones, around 51% seen once. PBMC-derived CD4+ and CD8+ T cells were sorted. The J gene is TRBJ1-2, the V gene TRBV7-9; 10 nucleotides line up with TRBD1. Sequences were derived from CD4+ T cells sorted from blood, sampled at week 0. The TCR was taken from a human donor with alopecia areata. The CDR3 sequence: CASNSDRGPAGYTF. The CDR3 nucleotides read TGTGCCAGCAACTCCGACAGGGGGCCAGCTGGCTACACCTTC.